What follows are 16 T cell receptor beta chains derived from one specimen sequenced in a study of T-cell reconstitution after alpha-beta-depleted transplantation in children. A TCRbeta library incorporating unique molecular identifiers was prepared. TCRdb re-called the PCR reads through MiXCR, storing one row per CDR3 protein. The profile shows roughly 490,000 distinct CDR3 sequences, more than 9.5% of them singletons. This material consisted of PBMCs, mostly from graft donor cells, taken 180 days after TCRalphabeta/CD19-depleted stem cell transplant. The receptor source for this set is a female patient aged 2 to 10 who had a stem cell transplant for aplastic anemia, so the T cells may come from the graft donor.

The V and J genes are TRBV13 and TRBJ2-1, with D possibly TRBD2 on 6 matching bases. Germline CDR1 PRHDT, CDR2 FYEKMQ (reference sequence). The CDR3 consists of 18 residues. Trimming took off 3 bases at V and 0 bases at J, with 18 bases between the two ends. CDR3 nucleotides: TGTGCCAGCAGCTTCCCCTTTAGCGGATCGAGCTCCTACAATGAGCAGTTCTTC. Its translation is CASSFPFSGSSSYNEQFF. Full variable domain (remainder filled in from reference TRBV13 and TRBJ2-1): AAGVIQSPRHLIKEKRETATLKCYPIPRHDTVYWYQQGPGQDPQFLISFYEKMQSDKGSIPDRFSAQQFSDYHSELNMSSLELGDSALYFCASSFPFSGSSSYNEQFFGPGTRLTVL.

This clonotype occurred many times. The J gene is TRBJ2-2, the V gene TRBV15, with 7 bases aligning to TRBD2. The CDR3 is made up of 17 amino acids. CDR1 is LNHNV, CDR2 YYDKDF, per germline (reference sequence). After removal of 7 bases from V and 1 base from J, the junction contained 12 bases not matched to a gene. The CDR3 sequence: CATTEVQTSWNTGELFF. The CDR3 coding sequence is TGTGCCACCACGGAAGTCCAGACTAGCTGGAACACCGGGGAGCTGTTTTTT.

In its sample, this clonotype was seen many times. Here the CDR3 DNA reads TGCAGTGCTAGAGATGTCGCGGATGCCTACGAGCAGTACTTC. This gives the protein CSARDVADAYEQYF. This chain uses TRBV20-1 with TRBJ2-7; D is unclear. Germline lookup yields CDR1 DFQATT and CDR2 SNEGSKA (reference sequence). V was pared by 0 bases and J by 2 bases, with 11 bases between. The CDR3 has 14 amino acids.

This clonotype was seen only a few times. This chain links TRBV20-1 with TRBJ2-1, with D perhaps TRBD1 (6 bases). The V end was cut by 5 bases, the J end by 0 bases, with 23 bases between. Germline-derived CDR1 and CDR2 are DFQATT and SNEGSKA (reference sequence). The CDR3 is 18 amino acids. In DNA form, the CDR3 reads TGCAGTGCTCGGGGCGGTTCCCCAGGGGTGAGCTCCTACAATGAGCAGTTCTTC. This codes for CSARGGSPGVSSYNEQFF.

The genes are TRBV7-2 and TRBJ1-1; D perhaps matches TRBD1 (6 bases). CDR3 length equals 12 residues. V was clipped by 2 bases and J by 11 bases, with 12 bases between them. CDR1 and CDR2 (germline): SGHTA, FQGNSA. The CDR3 protein is CASSLQGIEAFF. The DNA of the CDR3 is TGTGCCAGCAGCTTACAGGGGATCGAGGCTTTCTTT.

This clonotype was recorded a few times. The J gene is TRBJ1-5, the V gene TRBV20-1, with D possibly matching TRBD1 (6 bases). V shed 0 bases and J shed 2 bases, with 23 bases lying between them. This CDR3 region has 19 residues. Looked up from germline, CDR1 is DFQATT and CDR2 is SNEGSKA (reference sequence). The CDR3 spells CSARDLGGRGGSRNQPQHF. Written as DNA, the CDR3 is TGCAGTGCTAGAGATTTGGGGGGCAGGGGCGGAAGTCGCAATCAGCCCCAGCATTTT.

The chain links TRBV20-1 to TRBJ2-1; TRBD2 matches at 12 bases. The CDR3 length is 17 residues. The V gene's germline CDR1 is DFQATT and CDR2 SNEGSKA (reference sequence). Losses at the gene ends were 1 base for V and 4 bases for J; bases not matched to a gene: 8. CDR3 sequence: CSARGVLAGGPYNEQFF. The CDR3 DNA follows: TGCAGTGCTAGAGGGGTGCTAGCGGGAGGGCCGTACAATGAGCAGTTCTTC.

The chain uses TRBV15 and TRBJ2-1, with D possibly matching TRBD1 (7 bases). Trimming pared 5 bases from V and 1 base from J, leaving 18 bases between. Germline V gene data show CDR1 as LNHNV and CDR2 as YYDKDF (reference sequence). CDR3 length equals 17 residues. As DNA, the CDR3 is TGTGCCACCAGCCGGATGGCCCAGGGGGGATCCTACAATGAGCAGTTCTTC. It is translated as CATSRMAQGGSYNEQFF.

This clonotype was seen ten or more times. The chain recombines TRBV7-8 with TRBJ2-7, with 8 bases aligning to TRBD2. Looked up from germline, CDR1 is SGHVS and CDR2 is FQNEAQ. Trimming removed 2 bases from V and 7 bases from J; junction bases left unmatched: 13. This CDR3 has 16 residues. This CDR3 reads CASSLIASGPGQEQYV. The CDR3 DNA reads TGTGCCAGCAGCTTAATCGCTAGCGGGCCCGGGCAAGAGCAGTACGTC.

This clonotype was seen only a few times. The chain employs TRBV7-9 and TRBJ2-7; D is unclear. Per germline, CDR1 SEHNR and CDR2 FQNEAQ (reference sequence). The CDR3 covers 12 residues. Trimming stripped 5 bases from V and 7 bases from J, with 12 bases between. CDR3 region: CASSPLQREQYF. The CDR3 DNA reads TGTGCCAGCAGCCCCCTTCAGAGAGAGCAGTACTTC. The entire variable domain, with the rest obtained from reference TRBV7-9 and TRBJ2-7, is as follows: DTGVSQNPRHKITKRGQNVTFRCDPISEHNRLYWYRQTLGQGPEFLTYFQNEAQLEKSRLLSDRFSAERPKGSFSTLEIQRTEQGDSAMYLCASSPLQREQYFGPGTRLTVT.

The chain recombines TRBV11-3 with TRBJ1-1; TRBD1 matches 7 bases. Trimming at V came to 3 bases and at J to 4 bases, leaving 8 bases not matched to a gene. Germline CDR1 and CDR2: SGHNT and YENEEA. CDR3 size: 15 residues. DNA for the CDR3: TGTGCCAGCAGCTTTGAAGGGGGCGGACGCACTGAAGCTTTCTTT. Amino acid sequence: CASSFEGGGRTEAFF.

This clonotype has a count of ten or more. V gene TRBV29-1 combines with J gene TRBJ2-5; D possibly corresponds to TRBD2 (5 bases). CDR1 is SQVTM and CDR2 is ANQGSEA in the germline V gene. The CDR3 consists of 12 residues. Trimming shortened V by 4 bases and J by 4 bases, and 10 bases separated the two germline ends. CDR3 protein: CSVGGDGETQYF. Here the CDR3 DNA reads TGCAGCGTTGGGGGAGATGGAGAGACCCAGTACTTC.

V gene TRBV11-2 combines with J gene TRBJ2-3; TRBD2 agrees at 9 bases. CDR1 and CDR2 (germline): SGHAT, FQNNGV. The CDR3 has 14 residues. Trimming removed 5 bases from V and 5 bases from J; junction bases left unmatched: 5. CDR3 in DNA: TGTGCCAGCAGCATGGGACTAGCAGTAGATACGCAGTATTTT. Amino acid sequence: CASSMGLAVDTQYF.

This clonotype was detected only a few times. The V call is TRBV7-3, the J call TRBJ2-1, with D possibly called TRBD1 or TRBD2 (5 bases each). V dropped 1 base and J dropped 5 bases, with 15 bases sitting between them. This CDR3 contains 16 residues. Per the germline V gene, CDR1 is SGHTA and CDR2 is FQGTGA. The CDR3 sequence is CASSLIGTQGNNEQFF. As DNA, the CDR3 is TGTGCCAGCAGCTTAATAGGGACGCAAGGCAACAATGAGCAGTTCTTC.

The chain joins TRBV7-2 to TRBJ2-3, with D possibly being TRBD1 or TRBD2 (6 bases each). Trimming took 3 bases from V and 1 from J, leaving 14 bases between them. The germline CDR1 and CDR2 sequences are SGHTA and FQGNSA. The CDR3 extends over 16 amino acids. The CDR3 here is CASSFRGPLGTDTQYF. As DNA, the CDR3 is TGTGCCAGCAGCTTTCGGGGGCCCTTAGGCACAGATACGCAGTATTTT. Drawing the rest from reference TRBV7-2 and TRBJ2-3, the complete variable domain is GAGVSQSPSNKVTEKGKDVELRCDPISGHTALYWYRQSLGQGLEFLIYFQGNSAPDKSGLPSDRFSAERTGGSVSTLTIQRTQQEDSAVYLCASSFRGPLGTDTQYFGPGTRLTVL.

This clonotype showed up just a few times. The rearrangement uses TRBV29-1 and TRBJ1-3; D possibly corresponds to TRBD1 (6 bases). Germline V gene data show CDR1 as SQVTM and CDR2 as ANQGSEA. The CDR3 contains 13 residues. Trimming pared 5 bases from V and 1 base from J, leaving 9 bases between. Written as DNA, the CDR3 is TGCAGCGTTCAGGGGCCATCTGGAAACACCATATATTTT. This gives the protein CSVQGPSGNTIYF.